This T cell receptor beta chain was identified in a study of T cell repertoires in aging, cancer and after chemotherapy. CDR1 and CDR2 (germline): DFQATT, SNEGSKA (reference sequence). The length of the CDR3 is 14 residues. TRB rearrangements spanning V, D and J were amplified using mixed TRB-A/B primers. TCRdb independently ran MiXCR on the multiplex PCR reads; one entry per CDR3 protein. The table has roughly 2,300 distinct CDR3 sequences, 20% to 30% seen once; the top ten hold 30% to 40%. The template was genomic DNA from peripheral blood, not RNA. The TCR originated in a human donor with a solid tumor. V and J are TRBV20-1 and TRBJ2-1, with TRBD1 matching over 7 bases. Matching the DNA end better, TRBJ2-7 makes the J call doubtful. The specimen sequenced was blood. The CDR3 DNA reads as TGCAGTGCTGTGGACAGGAAAATTTACAATGAGCAGTACTTC. This encodes CSAVDRKIYNEQYF.